The 10 T cell receptor beta chains in this list originate from one sample, sequenced in a study of CD8+CD57+ T cells in acquired aplastic anemia. TCR beta VDJ and CDR3 profiling used genomic DNA as template. TCRdb re-called the reads through MiXCR, storing one row per CDR3 protein. The data show a few hundred thousand distinct CDR3 sequences, less than 35% seen once. Previously, flow cytometry had revealed CD8+CD57+ cell expansion in the patients chosen for sequencing. Sequenced: sorted CD4+, CD8+, or CD8+CD57+ T cells (not recorded which) from PBMCs. These receptors were taken from a human donor with aplastic anemia.

This chain uses TRBV30 with TRBJ1-3; D may be TRBD1 (5 bases). Per germline, CDR1 GTSNPN and CDR2 SVGIG (reference sequence). This CDR3 is built from 15 residues. Trimming pared 1 base from V and 4 bases from J, leaving 14 bases between. The CDR3 sequence: CAWSARQGYGNTIYF. The CDR3 DNA reads TGTGCCTGGAGTGCACGTCAGGGTTACGGAAACACCATATATTTT.

The V gene is TRBV7-9, the J gene TRBJ2-7; 8 bases fit TRBD2. The CDR3 consists of 13 residues. The ends lost 4 bases at V and 9 bases at J; junction bases unmatched: 8. Germline lookup yields CDR1 SEHNR and CDR2 FQNEAQ (reference sequence). Written as DNA, the CDR3 is TGTGCCAGCAGCTGGGGAGGACTAGCTGTGCAGTACTTC. It translates to CASSWGGLAVQYF.

This clonotype has ten or more counts. This chain uses TRBV5-1 with TRBJ1-2; the match to TRBD1 covers 8 bases. The CDR3 runs to 12 residues. Germline CDR1 is SGHRS and CDR2 is YFSETQ. The V and J ends lost 4 bases and 6 bases, in that order; junction bases with no gene match: 2. The CDR3 protein is CASSIQGDGYTF. CDR3 nucleotides: TGCGCCAGCAGCATACAGGGGGATGGCTACACCTTC.

The chain combines TRBV7-2 with TRBJ2-7; 7 bases agree with TRBD1. Germline CDR1 reads SGHTA; CDR2 reads FQGNSA. J was trimmed by 2 bases and V by 7 bases; bases with no gene match: 5. The CDR3 runs to 13 residues. This CDR3 reads CASNSGTAYEQYF. The CDR3 DNA sequence: TGTGCCAGCAACTCAGGGACAGCCTACGAGCAGTACTTC.

The genes are TRBV11-2 and TRBJ1-5; D unresolved. Trimming removed 0 bases at V and 9 bases at J, with 12 bases between. The CDR3 extends over 14 amino acids. CDR1 and CDR2 (germline): SGHAT, FQNNGV. CDR3 sequence: CASSLDMSVSPQHF. The CDR3 DNA is TGTGCCAGCAGCTTAGATATGTCGGTTTCGCCCCAGCATTTT.

The rearrangement uses TRBV10-1 and TRBJ2-2; 10 bases fit TRBD2. This CDR3 region has 16 residues. Germline trimming cut 0 bases from V and 5 bases from J; bases unmatched to any gene: 3. Germline CDR1 is WNHNN and CDR2 is SYGVQD (reference sequence). The CDR3 spells CASSESSSGSTGELFF. CDR3 nucleotide sequence: TGCGCCAGCAGTGAGTCGTCTAGCGGGAGTACCGGGGAGCTGTTTTTT.

In its sample, this clonotype was seen many times. The chain links TRBV20-1 to TRBJ1-1; 7 bases map to TRBD1. CDR3 length equals 16 residues. The ends lost 5 bases at V and 4 bases at J; junction bases unmatched: 16. In germline, CDR1 is DFQATT, CDR2 SNEGSKA (reference sequence). The CDR3 region is CSAAGGRQGLGTEAFF. In DNA, the CDR3 is TGCAGTGCTGCCGGAGGGAGACAGGGTCTCGGCACTGAAGCTTTCTTT.

The chain is built from TRBV10-3 and TRBJ2-7; the match to TRBD1 covers 8 bases. The CDR3 consists of 15 residues. Germline-derived CDR1 and CDR2 are ENHRY and SYGVKD. The V gene end was trimmed by 5 bases and the J gene end by 0 bases; junction bases not matched to a gene: 6. The CDR3 protein is CAISKRQGSSYEQYF. DNA of the CDR3: TGTGCCATCAGTAAACGACAGGGGAGCTCCTACGAGCAGTACTTC.

This clonotype was observed at least ten times. The genes are TRBV7-6 and TRBJ2-1; D may be TRBD1 (6 bases). Trimming pared 1 base from V and 6 bases from J, leaving 10 bases between. Germline CDR1 and CDR2: SGHVS and FNYEAQ. The CDR3 sequence is 14 residues long. The chain's CDR3 is CASSLENRVNEQFF. The DNA for the CDR3 is TGTGCCAGCAGCTTAGAGAACAGGGTCAATGAGCAGTTCTTC.

This clonotype occurred a few times. The chain couples TRBV20-1 to TRBJ2-1; D gene ambiguous. The CDR3 has 13 amino acids. V was shortened by 3 bases and J by 2 bases, with 8 bases between the two germline ends. The germline V gene has CDR1 DFQATT and CDR2 SNEGSKA (reference sequence). The CDR3 coding sequence is TGCAGTGCTAGGGGTGGAACCTACAATGAGCAGTTCTTC. Translating gives CSARGGTYNEQFF.